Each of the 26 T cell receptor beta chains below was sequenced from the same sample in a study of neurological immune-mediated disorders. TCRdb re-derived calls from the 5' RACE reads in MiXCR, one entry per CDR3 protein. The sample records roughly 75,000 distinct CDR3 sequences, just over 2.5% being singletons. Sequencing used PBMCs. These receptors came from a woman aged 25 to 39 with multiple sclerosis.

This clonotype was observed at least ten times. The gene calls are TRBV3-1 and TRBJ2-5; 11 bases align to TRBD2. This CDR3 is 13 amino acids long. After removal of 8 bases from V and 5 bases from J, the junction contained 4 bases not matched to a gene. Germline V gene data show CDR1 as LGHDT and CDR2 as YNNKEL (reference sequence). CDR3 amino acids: CASELAGVETQYF. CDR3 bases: TGTGCCAGCGAACTAGCGGGAGTCGAGACCCAGTACTTC.

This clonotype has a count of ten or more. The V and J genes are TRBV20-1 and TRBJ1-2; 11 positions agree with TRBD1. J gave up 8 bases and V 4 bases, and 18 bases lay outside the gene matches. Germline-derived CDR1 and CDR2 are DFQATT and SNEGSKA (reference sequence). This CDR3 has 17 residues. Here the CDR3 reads CSATPGQGGASLKGYTF. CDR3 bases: TGCAGTGCTACCCCGGGACAGGGGGGCGCAAGTCTTAAGGGCTACACCTTC.

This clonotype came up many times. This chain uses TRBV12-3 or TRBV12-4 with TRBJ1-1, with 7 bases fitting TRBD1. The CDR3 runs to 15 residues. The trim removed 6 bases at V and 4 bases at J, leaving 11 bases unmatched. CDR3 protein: CASRPDRAHSTEAFF. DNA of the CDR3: TGTGCCAGCAGGCCTGACAGGGCCCATAGCACTGAAGCTTTCTTT.

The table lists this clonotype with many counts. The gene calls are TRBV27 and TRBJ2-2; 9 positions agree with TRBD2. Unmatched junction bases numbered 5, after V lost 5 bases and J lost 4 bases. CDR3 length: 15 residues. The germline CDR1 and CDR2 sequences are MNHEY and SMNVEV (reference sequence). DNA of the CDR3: TGTGCCAGCAGTATAGCGGGAGTAACCACCGGGGAGCTGTTTTTT. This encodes CASSIAGVTTGELFF.

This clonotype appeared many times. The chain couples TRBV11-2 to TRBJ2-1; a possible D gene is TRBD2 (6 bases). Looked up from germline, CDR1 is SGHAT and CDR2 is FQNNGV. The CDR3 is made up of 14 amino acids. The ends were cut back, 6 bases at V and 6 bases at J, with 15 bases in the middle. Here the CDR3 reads CASRPSESFNEQFF. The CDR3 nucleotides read TGTGCCAGCAGACCTAGCGAGAGTTTCAATGAGCAGTTCTTC.

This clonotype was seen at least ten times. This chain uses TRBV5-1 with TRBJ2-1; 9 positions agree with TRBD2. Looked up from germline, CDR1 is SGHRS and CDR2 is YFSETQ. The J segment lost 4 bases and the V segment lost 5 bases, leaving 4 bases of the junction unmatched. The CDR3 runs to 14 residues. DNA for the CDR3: TGCGCCAGCAGGAGTCTAGCGGGGTACAATGAGCAGTTCTTC. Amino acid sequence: CASRSLAGYNEQFF.

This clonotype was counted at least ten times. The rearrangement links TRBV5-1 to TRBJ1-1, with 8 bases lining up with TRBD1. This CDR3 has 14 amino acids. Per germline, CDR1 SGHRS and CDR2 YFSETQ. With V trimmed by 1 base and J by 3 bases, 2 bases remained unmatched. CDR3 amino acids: CASSLQGADTEAFF. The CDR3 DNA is TGCGCCAGCAGCTTGCAGGGGGCGGACACTGAAGCTTTCTTT.

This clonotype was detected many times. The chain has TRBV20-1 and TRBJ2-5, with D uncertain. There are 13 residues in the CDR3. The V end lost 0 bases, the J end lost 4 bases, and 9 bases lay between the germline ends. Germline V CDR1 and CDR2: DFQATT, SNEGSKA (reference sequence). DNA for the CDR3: TGCAGTGCTAGAGAGAACTACAGAGAGACCCAGTACTTC. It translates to CSARENYRETQYF.

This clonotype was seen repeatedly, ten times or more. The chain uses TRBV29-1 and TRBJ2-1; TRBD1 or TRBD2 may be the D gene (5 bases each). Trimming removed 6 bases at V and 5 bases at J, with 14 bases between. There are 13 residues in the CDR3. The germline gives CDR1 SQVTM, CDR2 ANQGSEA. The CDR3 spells CSVRGGFDNEQFF. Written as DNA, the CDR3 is TGCAGCGTCCGGGGCGGGTTCGACAATGAGCAGTTCTTC.

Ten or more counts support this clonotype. The DNA of the CDR3 is TGCAGTGCTAGTCTGGGGGCGCTTGTATACGAGCAGTACTTC. Amino acid sequence: CSASLGALVYEQYF. The chain links TRBV20-1 to TRBJ2-7, with D possibly matching TRBD1 (6 bases). From germline, CDR1 is DFQATT and CDR2 SNEGSKA (reference sequence). This CDR3 region has 14 residues. V dropped 3 bases and J dropped 4 bases, with 16 bases sitting between them.

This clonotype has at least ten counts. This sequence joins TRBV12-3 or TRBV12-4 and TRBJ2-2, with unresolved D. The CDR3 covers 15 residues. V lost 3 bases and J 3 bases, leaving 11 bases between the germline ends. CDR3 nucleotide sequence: TGTGCCAGCAGTTTGGGTGAGATTCACACCGGGGAGCTGTTTTTT. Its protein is CASSLGEIHTGELFF.

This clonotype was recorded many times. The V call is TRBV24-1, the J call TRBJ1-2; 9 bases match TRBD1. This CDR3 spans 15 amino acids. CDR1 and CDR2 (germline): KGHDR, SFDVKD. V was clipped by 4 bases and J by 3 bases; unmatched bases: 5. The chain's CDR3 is CATSDSGQGDYGYTF. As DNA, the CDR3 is TGTGCCACCAGTGACTCGGGACAGGGTGACTATGGCTACACCTTC.

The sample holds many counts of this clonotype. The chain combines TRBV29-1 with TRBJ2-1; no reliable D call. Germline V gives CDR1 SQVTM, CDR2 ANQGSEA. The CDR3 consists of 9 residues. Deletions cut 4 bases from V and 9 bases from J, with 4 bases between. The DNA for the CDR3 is TGCAGCGTTGGTAGTGAGCAGTTCTTC. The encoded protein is CSVGSEQFF.

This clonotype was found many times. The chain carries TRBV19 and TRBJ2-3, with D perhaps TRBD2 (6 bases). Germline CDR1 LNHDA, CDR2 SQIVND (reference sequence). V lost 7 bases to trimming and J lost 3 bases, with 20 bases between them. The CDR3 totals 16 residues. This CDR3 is CASNPSAGRRTDTQYF. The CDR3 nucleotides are TGTGCCAGTAATCCGTCAGCGGGTCGAAGGACAGATACGCAGTATTTT.

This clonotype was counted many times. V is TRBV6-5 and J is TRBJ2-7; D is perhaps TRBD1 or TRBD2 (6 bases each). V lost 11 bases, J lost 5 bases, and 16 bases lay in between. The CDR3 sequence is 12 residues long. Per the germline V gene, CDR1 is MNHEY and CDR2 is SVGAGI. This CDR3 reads CAVGAGSHEQYF. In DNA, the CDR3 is TGTGCCGTGGGGGCGGGGAGTCACGAGCAGTACTTC.

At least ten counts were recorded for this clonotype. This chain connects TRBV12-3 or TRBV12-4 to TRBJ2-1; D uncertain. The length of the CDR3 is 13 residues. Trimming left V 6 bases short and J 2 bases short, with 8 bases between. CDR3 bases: TGTGCCAGCAGCCCAGGAACCTACAATGAGCAGTTCTTC. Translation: CASSPGTYNEQFF.

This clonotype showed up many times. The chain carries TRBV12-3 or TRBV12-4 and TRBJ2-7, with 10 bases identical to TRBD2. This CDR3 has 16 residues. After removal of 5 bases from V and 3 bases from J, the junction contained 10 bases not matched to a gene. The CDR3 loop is CASSPQSGRDNYEQYF. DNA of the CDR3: TGTGCCAGCAGTCCTCAGAGCGGGAGGGATAACTACGAGCAGTACTTC.

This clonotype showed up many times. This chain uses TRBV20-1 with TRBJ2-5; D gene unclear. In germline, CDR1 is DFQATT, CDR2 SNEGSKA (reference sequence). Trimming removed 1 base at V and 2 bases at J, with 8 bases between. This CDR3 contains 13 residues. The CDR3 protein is CSARGLVQETQYF. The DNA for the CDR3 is TGCAGTGCTAGAGGGCTAGTGCAAGAGACCCAGTACTTC.

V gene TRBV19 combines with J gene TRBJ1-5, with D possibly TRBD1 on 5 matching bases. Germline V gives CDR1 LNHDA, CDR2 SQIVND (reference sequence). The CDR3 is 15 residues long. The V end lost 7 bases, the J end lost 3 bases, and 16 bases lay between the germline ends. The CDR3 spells CASTMGPFDNQPQHF. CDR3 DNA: TGTGCCAGTACCATGGGACCGTTCGACAATCAGCCCCAGCATTTT.

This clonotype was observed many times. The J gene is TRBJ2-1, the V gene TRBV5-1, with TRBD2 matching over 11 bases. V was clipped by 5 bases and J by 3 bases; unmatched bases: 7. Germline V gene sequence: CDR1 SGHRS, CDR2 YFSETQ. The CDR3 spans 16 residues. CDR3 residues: CASSSLAGAVYNEQFF. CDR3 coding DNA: TGCGCCAGCAGTTCACTAGCGGGAGCGGTCTACAATGAGCAGTTCTTC.

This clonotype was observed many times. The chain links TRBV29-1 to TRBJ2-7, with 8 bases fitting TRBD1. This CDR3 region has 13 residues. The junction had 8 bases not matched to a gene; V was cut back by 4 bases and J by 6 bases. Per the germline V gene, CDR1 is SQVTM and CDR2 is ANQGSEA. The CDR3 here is CSVGSGQGAEQYF. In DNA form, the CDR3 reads TGCAGCGTTGGGAGCGGACAGGGTGCCGAGCAGTACTTC.

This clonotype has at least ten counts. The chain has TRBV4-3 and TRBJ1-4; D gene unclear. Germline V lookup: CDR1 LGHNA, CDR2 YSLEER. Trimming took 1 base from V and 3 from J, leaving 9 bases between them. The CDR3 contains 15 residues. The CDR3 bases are TGCGCCAGCAGCCAAGGGGTCTTCTCTAATGAAAAACTGTTTTTT. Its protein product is CASSQGVFSNEKLFF.

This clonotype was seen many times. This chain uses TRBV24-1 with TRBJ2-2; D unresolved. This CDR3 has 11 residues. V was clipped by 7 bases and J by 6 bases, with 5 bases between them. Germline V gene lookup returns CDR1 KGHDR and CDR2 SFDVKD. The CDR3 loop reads CATRGSGELFF. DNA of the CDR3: TGTGCCACCAGAGGTTCCGGGGAGCTGTTTTTT.

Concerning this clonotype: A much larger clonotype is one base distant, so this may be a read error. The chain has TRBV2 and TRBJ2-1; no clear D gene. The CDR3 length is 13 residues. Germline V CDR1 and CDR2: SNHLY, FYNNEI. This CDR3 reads CASSVGTYNEQLF. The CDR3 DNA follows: TGTGCCAGCAGTGTGGGAACATACAATGAGCAGCTCTTC.

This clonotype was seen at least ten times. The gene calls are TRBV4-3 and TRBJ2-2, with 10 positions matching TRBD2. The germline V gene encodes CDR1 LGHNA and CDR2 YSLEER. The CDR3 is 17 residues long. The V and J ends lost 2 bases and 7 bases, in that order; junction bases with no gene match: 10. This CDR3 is CASSQRVAGGRGGELFF. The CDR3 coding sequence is TGCGCCAGCAGCCAACGGGTAGCGGGAGGCCGGGGCGGGGAGCTGTTTTTT.

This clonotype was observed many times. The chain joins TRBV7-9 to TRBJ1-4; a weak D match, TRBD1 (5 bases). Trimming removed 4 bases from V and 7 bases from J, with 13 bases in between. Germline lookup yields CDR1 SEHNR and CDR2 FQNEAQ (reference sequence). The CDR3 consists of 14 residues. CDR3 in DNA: TGTGCCAGCAGCTCGGACCCCGGGGGTGAAAAACTGTTTTTT. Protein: CASSSDPGGEKLFF.